The sequence of this TCR beta chain was determined in a study of blood T cells in healthy people across ages. This clonotype came up a few times. The use of a sample-barcoded 5' primer and a J-beta primer mix characterized a second PCR of 7 to 11 cycles. TCRdb processed the 5' RACE reads anew with MiXCR; each CDR3 protein has one entry. The table includes around 800,000 distinct CDR3 sequences, around 50% detected once. CDR3 length equals 14 residues. The V and J ends lost 5 bases and 0 bases, in that order; junction bases with no gene match: 1. The chain couples TRBV12-3 or TRBV12-4 to TRBJ1-3; 7 bases are a match to TRBD1. This clonotype was sampled from an elderly man in good health. Sequenced sample: blood. The CDR3 is CASSGTDSGNTIYF. As DNA, the CDR3 is TGTGCCAGCAGTGGGACAGACTCTGGAAACACCATATATTTT.